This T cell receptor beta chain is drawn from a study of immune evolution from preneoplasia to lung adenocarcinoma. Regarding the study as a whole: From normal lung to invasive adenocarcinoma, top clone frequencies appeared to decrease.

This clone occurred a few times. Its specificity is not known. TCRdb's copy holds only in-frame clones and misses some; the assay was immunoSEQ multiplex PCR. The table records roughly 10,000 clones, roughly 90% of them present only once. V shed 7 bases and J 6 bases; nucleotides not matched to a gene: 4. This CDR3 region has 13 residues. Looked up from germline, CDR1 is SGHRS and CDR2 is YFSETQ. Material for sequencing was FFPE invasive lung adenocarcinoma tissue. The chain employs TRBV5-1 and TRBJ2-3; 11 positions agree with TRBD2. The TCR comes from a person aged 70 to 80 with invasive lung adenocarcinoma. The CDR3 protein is CASGRTSGDTQYF. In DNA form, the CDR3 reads TGCGCCAGCGGAAGGACTAGCGGGGATACGCAGTATTTT.